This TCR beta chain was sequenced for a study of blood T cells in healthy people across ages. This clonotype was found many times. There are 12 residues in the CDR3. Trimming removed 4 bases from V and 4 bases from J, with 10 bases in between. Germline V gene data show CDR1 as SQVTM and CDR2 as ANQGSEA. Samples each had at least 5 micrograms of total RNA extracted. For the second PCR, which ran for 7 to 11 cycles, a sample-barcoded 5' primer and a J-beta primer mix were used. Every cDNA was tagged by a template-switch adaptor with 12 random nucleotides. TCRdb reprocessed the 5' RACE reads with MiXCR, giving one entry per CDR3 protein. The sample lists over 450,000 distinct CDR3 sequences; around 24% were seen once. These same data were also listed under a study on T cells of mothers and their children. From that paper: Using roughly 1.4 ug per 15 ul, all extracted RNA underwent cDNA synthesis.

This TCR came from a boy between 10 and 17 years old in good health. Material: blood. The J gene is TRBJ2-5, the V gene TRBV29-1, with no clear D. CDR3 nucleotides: TGCAGCGTTGTTGGGTTAACAGAGACCCAGTACTTC. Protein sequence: CSVVGLTETQYF.